Below, 9 T cell receptor beta chains from the same sample are listed, as sequenced in a study of follicular helper T cells after annual influenza vaccination. Generated by immunoSEQ multiplex PCR, the TCRdb table keeps only in-frame clones and is missing some. The sample contains roughly 7,000 clones, 80% of which appear only once. Specified time point: 2015-2016 season, 7 days after influenza vaccination. The sample was CXCR5- memory CD4+ T cells sorted from blood, taken 7 days after influenza vaccination. The origin of the receptors is an adult who received the influenza vaccine.

J is TRBJ2-7 and V is TRBV10-3; no clear D. V gave up 0 bases and J gave up 1 base, with 16 bases separating them. CDR3 length: 17 residues. The V gene's germline CDR1 is ENHRY and CDR2 SYGVKD. The CDR3 reads CAISESGRAALSYEQYF. The CDR3 nucleotides read TGTGCCATCAGTGAGTCAGGTAGGGCAGCTTTATCCTACGAGCAGTACTTC.

The chain has TRBV5-1 and TRBJ2-4; 7 bases match TRBD2. The CDR3 extends over 15 amino acids. Trimming removed 0 bases from V and 6 bases from J; junction bases left unmatched: 6. Germline-derived CDR1 and CDR2 are SGHRS and YFSETQ. CDR3 region: CASSLGDYRLNIQYF. The DNA for the CDR3 is TGCGCCAGCAGCTTGGGGGACTACAGACTAAACATTCAGTACTTC. Using reference TRBV5-1 and TRBJ2-4 for the parts outside the CDR3, the full variable domain is KAGVTQTPRYLIKTRGQQVTLSCSPISGHRSVSWYQQTPGQGLQFLFEYFSETQRNKGNFPGRFSGRQFSNSRSEMNVSTLELGDSALYLCASSLGDYRLNIQYFGAGTRLSVL.

The chain has TRBV12-5 and TRBJ2-1; 11 bases align to TRBD1. The V gene end was trimmed by 1 base and the J gene end by 7 bases; junction bases not matched to a gene: 0. There are 14 residues in the CDR3. Germline V CDR1 and CDR2: LGHNT, FRNRAP. CDR3 nucleotide sequence: TGTGCTAGTGGTTTGGGGGACAGGGGGAATGAGCAGTTCTTC. Protein sequence: CASGLGDRGNEQFF.

As DNA, the CDR3 is TGTGCCAGTGGGGGGAATTCGTACGAGCAGTACTTC. Its translation is CASGGNSYEQYF. The chain recombines TRBV2 with TRBJ2-7; a possible D gene is TRBD2 (6 bases). The V end lost 9 bases, the J end lost 4 bases, and 13 bases lay between the germline ends. The CDR3 covers 12 residues. Germline CDR1 and CDR2: SNHLY and FYNNEI.

The chain uses TRBV19 and TRBJ2-5; TRBD2 matches at 8 bases. Germline loops: CDR1 LNHDA, CDR2 SQIVND (reference sequence). The ends lost 6 bases at V and 4 bases at J; junction bases unmatched: 10. This CDR3 has 15 amino acids. The CDR3 DNA reads as TGTGCCAGTAGCCCGCGGGGGGCGGGGGGAGAGACCCAGTACTTC. Amino acid sequence: CASSPRGAGGETQYF.

The chain recombines TRBV19 with TRBJ1-2; unclear D gene. V was clipped by 0 bases and J by 0 bases, with 8 bases between them. Germline-derived CDR1 and CDR2 are LNHDA and SQIVND (reference sequence). The CDR3 covers 15 residues. The CDR3: CASSIEAGANYGYTF. The CDR3 nucleotides are TGTGCCAGTAGTATAGAAGCAGGAGCTAACTATGGCTACACCTTC.

The rearrangement links TRBV18 to TRBJ2-3; D call uncertain. This CDR3 region has 15 residues. Germline V CDR1 and CDR2: KGHSH, LQKENI. With 2 bases removed from V and 2 bases from J, the gap between germline ends came to 11 bases. DNA of the CDR3: TGTGCCAGCTCACCAAATGGAGCAGTCACAGATACGCAGTATTTT. Protein sequence: CASSPNGAVTDTQYF.

The chain uses TRBV7-2 and TRBJ1-2; TRBD1 aligns across 10 bases. Germline V gives CDR1 SGHTA, CDR2 FQGNSA. This CDR3 has 15 amino acids. After removal of 1 base from V and 4 bases from J, the junction contained 3 bases not matched to a gene. This CDR3 reads CASSLGQGATYGYTF. The CDR3 DNA follows: TGTGCCAGCAGCTTAGGACAGGGGGCAACCTATGGCTACACCTTC.

The CDR3 sequence is CSADNRAPTDTQYF. DNA of the CDR3: TGCAGCGCGGATAACAGGGCCCCCACAGATACGCAGTATTTT. V gene TRBV29-1 combines with J gene TRBJ2-3; TRBD1 might be the D (6 bases). Germline assignment: CDR1 SQVTM and CDR2 ANQGSEA. The V end lost 7 bases, the J end lost 2 bases, and 16 bases lay between the germline ends. The CDR3 is 14 amino acids.